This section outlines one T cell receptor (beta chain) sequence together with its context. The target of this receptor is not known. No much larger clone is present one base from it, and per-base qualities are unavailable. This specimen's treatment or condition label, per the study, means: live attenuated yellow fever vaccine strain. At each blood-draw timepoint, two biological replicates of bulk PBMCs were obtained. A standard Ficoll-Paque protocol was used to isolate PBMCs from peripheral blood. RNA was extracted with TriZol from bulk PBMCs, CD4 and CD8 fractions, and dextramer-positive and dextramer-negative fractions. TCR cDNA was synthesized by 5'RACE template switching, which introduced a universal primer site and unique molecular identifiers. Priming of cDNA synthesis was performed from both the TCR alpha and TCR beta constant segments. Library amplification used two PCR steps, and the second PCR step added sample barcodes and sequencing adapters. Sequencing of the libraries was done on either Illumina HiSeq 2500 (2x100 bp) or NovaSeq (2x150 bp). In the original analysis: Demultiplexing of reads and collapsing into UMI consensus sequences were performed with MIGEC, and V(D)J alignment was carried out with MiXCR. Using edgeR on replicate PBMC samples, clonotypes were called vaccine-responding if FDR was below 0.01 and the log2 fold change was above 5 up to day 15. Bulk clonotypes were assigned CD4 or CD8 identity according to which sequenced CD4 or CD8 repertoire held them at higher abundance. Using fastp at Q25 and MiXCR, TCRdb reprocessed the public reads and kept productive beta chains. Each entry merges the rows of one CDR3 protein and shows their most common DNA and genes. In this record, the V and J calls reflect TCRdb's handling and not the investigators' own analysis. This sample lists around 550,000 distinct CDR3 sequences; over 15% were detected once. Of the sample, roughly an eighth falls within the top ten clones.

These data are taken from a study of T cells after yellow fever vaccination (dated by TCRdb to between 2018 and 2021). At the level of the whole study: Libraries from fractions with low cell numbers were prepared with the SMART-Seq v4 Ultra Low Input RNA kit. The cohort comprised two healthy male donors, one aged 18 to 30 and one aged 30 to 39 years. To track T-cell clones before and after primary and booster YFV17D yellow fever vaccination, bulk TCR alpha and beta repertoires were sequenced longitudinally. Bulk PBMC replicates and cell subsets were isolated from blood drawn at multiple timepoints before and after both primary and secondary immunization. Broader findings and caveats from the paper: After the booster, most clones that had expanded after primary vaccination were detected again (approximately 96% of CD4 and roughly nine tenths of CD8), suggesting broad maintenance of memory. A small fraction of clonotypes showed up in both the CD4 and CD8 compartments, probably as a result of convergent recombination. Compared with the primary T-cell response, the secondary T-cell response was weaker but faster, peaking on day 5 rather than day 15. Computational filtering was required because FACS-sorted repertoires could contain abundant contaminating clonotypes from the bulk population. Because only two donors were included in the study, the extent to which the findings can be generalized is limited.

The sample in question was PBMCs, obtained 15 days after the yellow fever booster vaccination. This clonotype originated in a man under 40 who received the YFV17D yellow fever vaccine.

The CDR3 region has the sequence CASRPDRVNSPLHF. The nucleotide sequence is given as TGTGCCAGCAGGCCTGACAGGGTGAATTCACCCCTCCACTTT. The V and J genes are TRBV12-3 or TRBV12-4 and TRBJ1-6; 7 central nucleotides agree with TRBD1. After removal of 6 bases from V and 7 bases from J, the junction retains 6 bases not matched to a gene. Its CDR3 holds 14 amino acids, cysteine through phenylalanine. The CDR3 DNA has 42 bases and is translated from base 1.